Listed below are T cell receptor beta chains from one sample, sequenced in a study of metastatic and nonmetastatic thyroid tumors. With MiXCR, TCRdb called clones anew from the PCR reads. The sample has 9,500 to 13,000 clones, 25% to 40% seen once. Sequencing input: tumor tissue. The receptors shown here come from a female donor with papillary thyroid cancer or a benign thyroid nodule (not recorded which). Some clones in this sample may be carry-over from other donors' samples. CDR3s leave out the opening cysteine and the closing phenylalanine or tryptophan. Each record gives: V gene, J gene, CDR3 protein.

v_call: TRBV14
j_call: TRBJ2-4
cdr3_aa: ASSPDRGAKNIQY

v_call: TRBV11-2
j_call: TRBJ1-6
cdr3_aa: ASSLDRTGSPLH

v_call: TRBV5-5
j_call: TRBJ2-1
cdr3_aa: ASSSWTGMVNEQF

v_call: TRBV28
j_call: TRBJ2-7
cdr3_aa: AISPPGGFSYEQY

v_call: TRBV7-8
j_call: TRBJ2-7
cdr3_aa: ASSLRIAYEQY

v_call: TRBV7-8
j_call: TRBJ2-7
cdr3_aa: DSSLGGAQEQY

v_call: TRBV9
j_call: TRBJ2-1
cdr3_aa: ASSSGPLNEQF

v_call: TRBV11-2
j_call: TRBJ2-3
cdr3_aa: ASSVLAGTDTQY

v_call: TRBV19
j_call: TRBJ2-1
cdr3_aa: ASSIAQGAGHEQF

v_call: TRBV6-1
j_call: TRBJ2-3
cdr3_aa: AGRTGTDTQY

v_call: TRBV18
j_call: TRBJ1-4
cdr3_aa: ASSKTHPDNEKLF

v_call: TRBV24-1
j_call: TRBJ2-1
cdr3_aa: ATSDPPRDEQF

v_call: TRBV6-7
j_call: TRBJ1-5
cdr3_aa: ASSYLTDRGQRHQPQH

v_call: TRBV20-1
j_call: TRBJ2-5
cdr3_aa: SAIVGGTQY

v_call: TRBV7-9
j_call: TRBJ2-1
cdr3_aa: ASSPVGQGEYNEQF

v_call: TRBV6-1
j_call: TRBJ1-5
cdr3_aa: ASSELGHNNQPQH

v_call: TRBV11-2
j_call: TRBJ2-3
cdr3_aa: ASSTTGDGADTQY

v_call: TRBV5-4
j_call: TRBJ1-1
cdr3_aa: ASSLGGVGGITEAF

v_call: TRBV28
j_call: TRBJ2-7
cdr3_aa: ASSPGQGGTYEQY

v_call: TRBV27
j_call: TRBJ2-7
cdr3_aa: ASSFSGSDEQY

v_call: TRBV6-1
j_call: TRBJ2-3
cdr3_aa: ASTDGAAGTDTQY

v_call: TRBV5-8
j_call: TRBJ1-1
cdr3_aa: ASSLASNRGPEAF

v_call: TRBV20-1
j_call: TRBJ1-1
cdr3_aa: SARAGGRGTEAF

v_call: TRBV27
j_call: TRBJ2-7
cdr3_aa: ASSLGQGLRY

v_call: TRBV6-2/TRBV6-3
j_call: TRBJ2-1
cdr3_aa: ASSYSSIYNEQF

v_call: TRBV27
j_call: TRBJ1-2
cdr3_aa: ASSLHRGNYGYT

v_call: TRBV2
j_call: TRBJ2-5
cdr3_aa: ASSEVGVYQETQY

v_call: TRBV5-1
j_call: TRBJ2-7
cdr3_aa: ASSRGGDYEQY

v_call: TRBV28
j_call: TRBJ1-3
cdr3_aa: ASSRDRRISYSGNTIY

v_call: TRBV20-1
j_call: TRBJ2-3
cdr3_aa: SASCGDTQY

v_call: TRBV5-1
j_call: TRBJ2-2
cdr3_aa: ASSLGDRSNTGELF

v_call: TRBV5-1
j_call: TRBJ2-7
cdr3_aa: ASSFASNEQY

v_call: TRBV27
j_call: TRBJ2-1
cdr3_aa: ASSRSPAGAYNEQF

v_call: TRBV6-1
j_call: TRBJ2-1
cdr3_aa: ASISGKDYNEQF

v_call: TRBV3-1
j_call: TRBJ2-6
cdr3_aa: ASNPSTVHSGANVLT

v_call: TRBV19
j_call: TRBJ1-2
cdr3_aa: ASSDFGLGYGYT

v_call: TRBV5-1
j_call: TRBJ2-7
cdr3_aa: ASSLGLAGGPYEQY

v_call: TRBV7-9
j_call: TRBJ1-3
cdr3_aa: ASSLVSGNTIY

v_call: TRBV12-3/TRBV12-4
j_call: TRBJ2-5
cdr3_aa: ASSLWESETQY

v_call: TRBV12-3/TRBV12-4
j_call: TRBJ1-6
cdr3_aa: ASSLVGIRNSPLH